This T cell receptor (beta chain) was sequenced during a study of yellow fever vaccine responses in identical twins. General study findings and limits: Twins' vaccine T cell response reportedly seemed partly convergent, partly personalized.

The CDR3 totals 12 residues. Per the germline V gene, CDR1 is MNHNS and CDR2 is SASEGT. Trimming left V 5 bases short and J 4 bases short, with 5 bases between. One entry per CDR3 protein results from TCRdb running MiXCR on the RT-PCR reads. The sample contains more than 11,000 distinct CDR3 sequences, less than 85% of which appear only once. In regard to this clonotype: The target antigen is unknown.

This sequence joins TRBV6-1 and TRBJ2-2; D remains unclear. The sequence derives from a woman aged 18-35 years who received the yellow fever vaccine. The starting material was T cells from blood (PBMCs), unsorted or a sorted subset (not recorded which), obtained before or after yellow fever vaccination (not recorded which). CDR3 in DNA: TGTGCCAGCAGTCCTAGCACCGGGGAGCTGTTTTTT. Its protein is CASSPSTGELFF.